This T cell receptor beta chain was obtained from a study of siplizumab effects on memory and regulatory T cells. Sequencing used immunoSEQ multiplex PCR; TCRdb keeps in-frame clones, though not all of them. The sample carries under 100,000 clones, about 91% recorded once. The sample taken for sequencing was Tregs sorted from blood. The receptor's source is a human donor in good health.

Written as DNA, the CDR3 is TGCGCCAGCAGCCACCCAGGAATTAGGACCGGGACAGGGTTTGAAGAGCAGTACTTC. Protein sequence: CASSHPGIRTGTGFEEQYF. J is TRBJ2-7 and V is TRBV4-1; 9 bases are a match to TRBD1. The CDR3 sequence is 19 residues long. The J segment lost 7 bases and the V segment lost 3 bases, leaving 22 bases of the junction unmatched. Germline CDR1 and CDR2: MGHRA and YSYEKL.